The 13 T cell receptor beta chains below were found in one sample sequenced in a study of human T cells and chemical hapten exposure. One entry per CDR3 protein results from TCRdb running MiXCR on the RACE reads. The table shows 110,000 or so distinct CDR3 sequences, with under 40% occurring only once. The time point denotes: patch test 3, about 24 weeks after DPC sensitization. Indicated treatment: therapeutic diphenylcyclopropenone sensitization with weekly scalp DPC. Source: whole blood, taken in connection with sensitization to the hapten diphenylcyclopropenone (DPC). These receptors were taken from a man aged 40-55 years with alopecia areata. Some clones in this sample may be carry-over from other donors' samples.

V gene TRBV6-6 combines with J gene TRBJ2-2; 11 bases are a match to TRBD1. J gave up 4 bases and V 6 bases, and 4 bases lay outside the gene matches. Germline CDR1 is MNHNY and CDR2 is SVGAGI (reference sequence). The CDR3 covers 15 residues. This chain's CDR3 is CASRTGTGGTGELFF. The CDR3 region has the DNA TGTGCCAGCAGAACTGGGACAGGGGGCACCGGGGAGCTGTTTTTT.

The chain couples TRBV4-3 to TRBJ1-1, with D uncertain. Trimming took off 0 bases at V and 3 bases at J, with 5 bases between the two ends. The CDR3 covers 13 residues. Germline lookup yields CDR1 LGHNA and CDR2 YSLEER. CDR3 amino acids: CASSQEEHTEAFF. As DNA, the CDR3 is TGCGCCAGCAGCCAAGAGGAACACACTGAAGCTTTCTTT.

This clonotype has a single count. The chain couples TRBV12-3 or TRBV12-4 to TRBJ2-3; unclear D gene. This CDR3 has 14 residues. With 6 bases removed from V and 4 bases from J, the gap between germline ends came to 14 bases. The DNA of the CDR3 is TGTGCCAGCAGGTCCCCGGTTGCGGCAGATACGCAGTATTTT. Residues: CASRSPVAADTQYF.

The V call is TRBV18, the J call TRBJ2-7, with TRBD2 matching over 9 bases. Germline V gene lookup returns CDR1 KGHSH and CDR2 LQKENI. The CDR3 runs to 17 residues. Trimming removed 0 bases from V and 0 bases from J; junction bases left unmatched: 6. The CDR3 region has the DNA TGTGCCAGCTCACCACCGAGCGCTAGCGGGGCCTCCTACGAGCAGTACGTC. Its protein is CASSPPSASGASYEQYV.

On this clonotype itself: An end of the junction differs from the germline gene, which may be a read error. The chain carries TRBV9 and TRBJ2-7, with 10 bases identical to TRBD2. There are 15 residues in the CDR3. The germline gives CDR1 SGDLS, CDR2 YYNGEE. The CDR3 reads CASSVAGGTGYEQYF. In nucleotides, the CDR3 is TGTGCCAGCAGTGTAGCGGGAGGCACCGGATACGAGCAGTACTTC.

The chain joins TRBV5-5 to TRBJ1-1, with no clear D. From germline, CDR1 is SGHKS and CDR2 YYEKEE (reference sequence). V was cut by 4 bases and J by 0 bases, with 10 bases left in between. There are 14 residues in the CDR3. CDR3 DNA sequence: TGTGCCAGCAGCCCGGAAGCGATGAACACTGAAGCTTTCTTT. Residues: CASSPEAMNTEAFF.

V and J are TRBV6-2 or TRBV6-3 and TRBJ2-3; 13 positions match TRBD2. Germline CDR1 MNHEY, CDR2 SVGEGT. The CDR3 runs to 17 residues. The V gene end was trimmed by 2 bases and the J gene end by 1 base; junction bases not matched to a gene: 3. CDR3 region: CASSYGGLAGRTDTQYF. DNA of the CDR3: TGTGCCAGCAGTTACGGGGGACTAGCGGGACGCACAGATACGCAGTATTTT.

The chain combines TRBV5-6 with TRBJ1-6, with D possibly TRBD1 on 5 matching bases. The germline gives CDR1 SGHDT, CDR2 YYEEEE. The CDR3 contains 18 residues. Trimming removed 4 bases at V and 0 bases at J, with 17 bases between. CDR3 in amino acids: CASSAPLGQSSYNSPLHF. The CDR3 region has the DNA TGTGCCAGCAGCGCTCCCTTGGGGCAGAGCTCCTATAATTCACCCCTCCACTTT.

This chain joins TRBV29-1 and TRBJ2-1; 13 nucleotides match TRBD2. Germline V gene lookup returns CDR1 SQVTM and CDR2 ANQGSEA. The V segment lost 1 base and the J segment 6 bases; nucleotides outside the gene matches: 3. CDR3 length: 15 residues. The CDR3 DNA reads as TGCAGCGTTGAAGGGACTAGCGGGAGAGCCAATGAGCAGTTCTTC. The encoded protein is CSVEGTSGRANEQFF.

This clonotype was seen only a few times. A junction boundary mismatches the germline segment, possibly from a read error. This rearrangement joins TRBV11-3 to TRBJ2-3, with 11 bases fitting TRBD2. The CDR3 is 14 residues long. Germline CDR1 is SGHNT and CDR2 is YENEEA. This CDR3 is CASGTSGSTDTQYF. DNA of the CDR3: TGTGCCAGCGGTACTAGCGGGAGCACGGATACGCAGTATTTT.

The V and J genes are TRBV5-1 and TRBJ1-2; 8 nucleotides line up with TRBD1. Germline CDR1 SGHRS, CDR2 YFSETQ. J lost 7 bases, V lost 3 bases, and 8 bases had no gene match. The CDR3 runs to 14 residues. For the CDR3, the DNA is TGCGCCAGCAGCTCCGCCGGGACAGGTTTTGGCTACACCTTC. This sequence encodes CASSSAGTGFGYTF.

This chain connects TRBV7-9 to TRBJ1-1; D gene ambiguous. CDR1 is SEHNR, CDR2 FQNEAQ, per germline (reference sequence). This CDR3 is 12 amino acids long. V was clipped by 1 base and J by 6 bases, with 6 bases between them. The CDR3 bases are TGTGCCAGCAGCTTAGTAAGCTCTGAAGCTTTCTTT. Its translation: CASSLVSSEAFF.

In this sample, this clonotype turned up a few times. The chain links TRBV6-2 or TRBV6-3 to TRBJ2-7; D ambiguous. CDR3 length: 14 residues. The ends were cut back, 0 bases at V and 5 bases at J, with 11 bases in the middle. Germline assignment: CDR1 MNHEY and CDR2 SVGEGT. The DNA for the CDR3 is TGTGCCAGCAGTTACTCGGCCAGGACCCACGAGCAGTACGTC. As protein: CASSYSARTHEQYV.